Presented here are 17 T cell receptor beta chains from one specimen sequenced in a study of control samples from healthy donors and cancer patients. Sequencing was performed with immunoSEQ multiplex PCR; in TCRdb, only in-frame clones are kept and a portion is missing. The repertoire holds 80,000 to 100,000 clones, with roughly 83% as singletons. Sequenced input: blood. All receptors come from a woman aged 25 to 39 in good health.

This chain joins TRBV5-4 and TRBJ1-2; TRBD1 is a possible D gene (5 bases). Trimming shortened V by 1 base and J by 4 bases, and 11 bases separated the two germline ends. The CDR3 extends over 14 amino acids. CDR1 and CDR2 from the germline V gene are SGHNT and YYREEE (reference sequence). The CDR3 loop reads CASSLKGSAYGYTF. The CDR3, as DNA: TGTGCCAGCAGCTTGAAGGGGTCAGCCTATGGCTACACCTTC. Filled out from reference TRBV5-4 and TRBJ1-2, the complete variable domain reads ETGVTQSPTHLIKTRGQQVTLRCSSQSGHNTVSWYQQALGQGPQFIFQYYREEENGRGNFPPRFSGLQFPNYSSELNVNALELDDSALYLCASSLKGSAYGYTFGSGTRLTVV.

V and J are TRBV10-3 and TRBJ2-7, with TRBD1 matching over 8 bases. Unmatched junction bases numbered 8, after V lost 4 bases and J lost 6 bases. This CDR3 has 14 residues. Germline V CDR1 and CDR2: ENHRY, SYGVKD. The CDR3 bases are TGTGCCATCAGTGTAATACAGGGGGAGTCCGAGCAGTACTTC. Translated: CAISVIQGESEQYF.

The chain recombines TRBV29-1 with TRBJ2-7; 10 bases fit TRBD1. V shed 7 bases, J shed 4 bases, and the junction held 7 bases outside the gene matches. The CDR3 is 13 residues long. The germline V gene has CDR1 SQVTM and CDR2 ANQGSEA. CDR3 DNA: TGCAGCGGAGGGACAGGGGAACCTTACGAGCAGTACTTC. Its translation: CSGGTGEPYEQYF.

V is TRBV11-2 and J is TRBJ2-5; no definite D call. The CDR3 is 14 residues long. CDR1 is SGHAT and CDR2 is FQNNGV in the germline V gene. V lost 2 bases and J 5 bases, leaving 12 bases between the germline ends. CDR3 protein: CASSLTRFYETQYF. CDR3 nucleotides: TGTGCCAGCAGCTTAACACGGTTCTATGAGACCCAGTACTTC.

The chain recombines TRBV12-3 or TRBV12-4 with TRBJ2-2; D gene unclear. With 4 bases removed from V and 8 bases from J, the gap between germline ends came to 11 bases. This CDR3 has 13 amino acids. In DNA, the CDR3 is TGTGCCAGCAGTTACGCTTCGGGTGGGGAGCTGTTTTTT. Its translation: CASSYASGGELFF.

This rearrangement joins TRBV6-5 to TRBJ1-2; TRBD1 aligns across 8 bases. Germline CDR1 reads MNHEY; CDR2 reads SVGAGI. The CDR3 consists of 14 residues. Unmatched junction bases numbered 4, after V lost 7 bases and J lost 0 bases. The CDR3 DNA sequence: TGTGCCAGCATTAACAGGGGGACTAACTATGGCTACACCTTC. The encoded protein is CASINRGTNYGYTF.

The chain combines TRBV9 with TRBJ1-5, with D unclear. V shed 0 bases and J shed 7 bases, with 8 bases lying between them. The length of the CDR3 is 13 residues. The V gene's germline CDR1 is SGDLS and CDR2 YYNGEE. This chain's CDR3 is CASSVAGGQPQHF. Here the CDR3 DNA reads TGTGCCAGCAGCGTAGCAGGCGGCCAGCCCCAGCATTTT.

The table lists this clone with a few counts. The V call is TRBV7-8, the J call TRBJ2-1; 9 positions agree with TRBD1. This CDR3 contains 16 residues. The V gene end was trimmed by 6 bases and the J gene end by 4 bases; junction bases not matched to a gene: 10. CDR1 and CDR2 (germline): SGHVS, FQNEAQ. The DNA for the CDR3 is TGTGCCAGCAGAAGAAGTGACAGGGGGAGTTACAATGAGCAGTTCTTC. It codes for CASRRSDRGSYNEQFF. The whole variable domain, filled in from reference TRBV7-8 and TRBJ2-1, reads GAGVSQSPRYKVAKRGQDVALRCDPISGHVSLFWYQQALGQGPEFLTYFQNEAQLDKSGLPSDRFFAERPEGSVSTLKIQRTQQEDSAVYLCASRRSDRGSYNEQFFGPGTRLTVL.

Only a few counts were recorded for this clone. J is TRBJ1-1 and V is TRBV5-4; D might be TRBD1 (6 bases). Trimming left V 4 bases short and J 1 base short, with 11 bases between. The CDR3 runs 14 residues. Germline CDR1 SGHNT, CDR2 YYREEE (reference sequence). The CDR3 region is CASSKGQSNTEAFF. For the CDR3, the DNA is TGTGCCAGCAGCAAAGGACAGTCGAACACTGAAGCTTTCTTT.

In DNA form, the CDR3 reads TGTGCCACCAGCAGAGTGTACGACAGCTCTATAGGCTACACCTTC. Its protein is CATSRVYDSSIGYTF. The V and J genes are TRBV15 and TRBJ1-2, with D perhaps TRBD1 (5 bases). The CDR3 runs 15 residues. V shed 1 base and J shed 8 bases, with 17 bases lying between them. The germline gives CDR1 LNHNV, CDR2 YYDKDF (reference sequence).

V and J are TRBV9 and TRBJ2-3; D possibly corresponds to TRBD1 (6 bases). Germline CDR1 reads SGDLS; CDR2 reads YYNGEE. The CDR3 extends over 15 amino acids. V lost 4 bases to trimming and J lost 0 bases, with 12 bases between them. The CDR3 is CASSTRTDSTDTQYF. The CDR3 DNA reads as TGTGCCAGCAGCACCCGGACAGACAGCACAGATACGCAGTATTTT.

The chain combines TRBV24-1 with TRBJ2-5, with TRBD1 identical over 8 bases. The CDR3 length is 15 residues. From germline, CDR1 is KGHDR and CDR2 SFDVKD. J was trimmed by 5 bases and V by 4 bases; bases with no gene match: 8. The CDR3 is CATSDPRGPRETQYF. The CDR3 region has the DNA TGTGCCACCAGTGACCCCAGGGGGCCGAGGGAGACCCAGTACTTC.

This chain connects TRBV12-3 or TRBV12-4 to TRBJ2-4; 8 bases match TRBD2. With 5 bases clipped from V and 7 bases from J, the junction kept 1 base outside the gene matches. CDR3 size: 12 residues. The CDR3 DNA reads as TGTGCCAGCAGTCCGGGGGGGAACATTCAGTACTTC. It codes for CASSPGGNIQYF.

This clone was seen once. CDR3 in DNA: TGTGCCAGCAGTTACACCAAAGGGGGCTACACCTTC. This codes for CASSYTKGGYTF. The rearrangement joins TRBV25-1 to TRBJ1-2; D remains ambiguous. Per germline, CDR1 MGHDK and CDR2 SYGVNS. V shed 5 bases and J shed 8 bases, with 12 bases lying between them. The CDR3 runs 12 residues.

The genes are TRBV7-2 and TRBJ2-5, with 9 positions matching TRBD2. CDR1 SGHTA and CDR2 FQGNSA come from the germline V gene. V trimming: 1 base; J trimming: 1 base; junction bases outside the gene matches: 7. The CDR3 spans 17 residues. The CDR3 sequence: CASSLGLRRGGQETQYF. The CDR3 nucleotides are TGTGCCAGCAGCTTAGGCCTGCGGCGGGGGGGCCAAGAGACCCAGTACTTC.

The rearrangement uses TRBV2 and TRBJ1-5; D unclear. Per the germline V gene, CDR1 is SNHLY and CDR2 is FYNNEI. V lost 7 bases, J lost 6 bases, and 16 bases lay in between. This CDR3 is built from 14 residues. In DNA, the CDR3 is TGTGCCAGCACTCCCCGAGGAGGGAGTCAGCCCCAGCATTTT. Encoded protein: CASTPRGGSQPQHF.

The chain uses TRBV6-6 and TRBJ2-7, with D unresolved. Trimming removed 2 bases from V and 6 bases from J, with 8 bases in between. The V gene's germline CDR1 is MNHNY and CDR2 SVGAGI (reference sequence). The CDR3 has 12 amino acids. CDR3 sequence (DNA): TGTGCCAGCAGTTACGGGGTAACCGAGCAGTACTTC. Translating it yields CASSYGVTEQYF.